A single sample is the source of the 17 T cell receptor beta chains below, sequenced in a study of T cell repertoires in cytomegalovirus infection (dated by TCRdb to between 2017 and 2020). Sequencing was performed on an Illumina HiSeq 1500. The public reads were run again by TCRdb, first through fastp at Q25 and then through MiXCR, and only productive beta chains were kept. Records with the same CDR3 protein are collapsed into one entry carrying the most frequent genes and DNA. The sample table lists roughly 500,000 distinct CDR3 sequences, roughly 34% of them with a count of one. The biggest ten clones account for about 17% of the sample. The sample's treatment or condition, from its label and the paper: in vitro stimulation with specific CMV peptide epitopes to enrich CMV-specific T cells. Their cognate antigens are unknown. The sample consisted of cultured PBMCs, taken from culture after CMV antigen stimulation. The receptors come from a human donor in good health (CMV status not recorded). Some clones in this sample may be carry-over from other donors' samples.

Many counts were recorded for this clonotype. This rearrangement joins TRBV12-3 or TRBV12-4 to TRBJ2-1; D gene uncertain. The CDR3 loop spans 13 amino acids. Trimming took 5 bases from V and 9 from J, leaving 14 bases between them. CDR3 nucleotide sequence: TGTGCCAGCAGTCTTGCCCCGACGGGTGAGCAGTTCTTC. It translates to CASSLAPTGEQFF.

The chain joins TRBV6-2 or TRBV6-3 to TRBJ2-1; D unresolved. There are 13 residues in the CDR3. Germline loops: CDR1 MNHEY, CDR2 SVGEGT. The ends were cut back, 10 bases at V and 0 bases at J, with 10 bases in the middle. CDR3 sequence: CATHTSSYNEQFF. The CDR3 nucleotides read TGTGCCACCCACACGAGCTCCTACAATGAGCAGTTCTTC.

This clonotype was seen a handful of times. This chain connects TRBV29-1 to TRBJ2-1; 7 bases agree with TRBD2. V lost 6 bases to trimming and J lost 6 bases; unmatched junction nucleotides: 8. CDR1 and CDR2 (germline): SQVTM, ANQGSEA. The CDR3 totals 13 residues. This CDR3 reads CSVSWGGFNEQFF. The CDR3 DNA follows: TGCAGCGTCTCCTGGGGGGGGTTCAATGAGCAGTTCTTC.

V gene TRBV6-5 combines with J gene TRBJ2-6; either TRBD1 or TRBD2 may fit D (5 bases each). With 6 bases removed from V and 2 bases from J, the gap between germline ends came to 20 bases. The CDR3 sequence is 18 residues long. CDR1 and CDR2 (germline): MNHEY, SVGAGI. CDR3 protein: CASSDSLTEGTGANVLTF. In DNA form, the CDR3 reads TGTGCCAGCAGCGATTCCCTGACAGAGGGTACTGGGGCCAACGTCCTGACTTTC.

This clonotype came up a few times. The genes are TRBV4-1 and TRBJ2-7, with a weak D call TRBD2 (5 bases). CDR1 and CDR2 from the germline V gene are MGHRA and YSYEKL. The ends were cut back, 0 bases at V and 7 bases at J, with 16 bases in the middle. There are 15 residues in the CDR3. The CDR3 is CASSQDVRGRSEQYF. CDR3 coding DNA: TGCGCCAGCAGCCAAGATGTTCGGGGTAGGAGTGAGCAGTACTTC.

This clonotype was seen only a few times. The chain uses TRBV7-2 and TRBJ2-2; 16 bases map to TRBD2. The CDR3 length is 20 residues. Germline CDR1 and CDR2: SGHTA and FQGNSA. V gave up 5 bases and J gave up 6 bases; unmatched junction bases: 15. The CDR3 protein is CASSPGLAGGTANTPGELFF. DNA for the CDR3: TGTGCCAGCAGCCCGGGACTAGCGGGAGGGACAGCCAATACACCCGGGGAGCTGTTTTTT.

The table lists this clonotype with many counts. The V and J genes are TRBV7-2 and TRBJ1-6, with 7 bases aligning to TRBD1. Germline trimming cut 5 bases from V and 7 bases from J; bases unmatched to any gene: 8. The length of the CDR3 is 15 residues. From germline, CDR1 is SGHTA and CDR2 FQGNSA. CDR3 amino acids: CASSPQQGRNSPLHF. CDR3 DNA: TGTGCCAGCAGCCCACAACAGGGGAGAAATTCACCCCTCCACTTT.

The chain uses TRBV27 and TRBJ2-2; TRBD1 is a possible D gene (6 bases). The CDR3 consists of 17 residues. Trimming left V 1 base short and J 1 base short, with 13 bases between. CDR1 is MNHEY and CDR2 is SMNVEV in the germline V gene (reference sequence). This CDR3 is CASSLFFWGQNTGELFF. In DNA, the CDR3 is TGTGCCAGCAGTTTATTTTTCTGGGGACAGAACACCGGGGAGCTGTTTTTT.

V gene TRBV12-3 or TRBV12-4 combines with J gene TRBJ2-5; 8 bases are a match to TRBD2. The CDR3 totals 15 residues. V shed 5 bases, J shed 2 bases, and the junction held 7 bases outside the gene matches. The CDR3 region is CASSSDREGQETQYF. CDR3 nucleotides: TGTGCCAGCAGTAGCGATCGGGAGGGACAAGAGACCCAGTACTTC.

The rearrangement uses TRBV28 and TRBJ1-2; D is unclear. V was cut by 3 bases and J by 1 base, with 9 bases left in between. Germline V gene sequence: CDR1 MDHEN, CDR2 SYDVKM. This CDR3 spans 14 amino acids. The DNA for the CDR3 is TGTGCCAGCAGTTTGCCGCACGTTAACTATGGCTACACCTTC. Translation gives CASSLPHVNYGYTF.

The genes are TRBV5-1 and TRBJ1-4; TRBD1 is a possible D gene (5 bases). CDR3 length: 13 amino acids. V was trimmed by 6 bases and J by 6 bases, leaving 12 bases between them. Germline V gene data show CDR1 as SGHRS and CDR2 as YFSETQ. DNA for the CDR3: TGCGCCAGCAATGGGGGTTGGGATGAAAAACTGTTTTTT. This gives the protein CASNGGWDEKLFF.

This clonotype was seen only a few times. This sequence joins TRBV12-3 or TRBV12-4 and TRBJ2-5, with D possibly matching TRBD2 (6 bases). Trimming took off 5 bases at V and 5 bases at J, with 12 bases between the two ends. The CDR3 is 13 amino acids. The chain's CDR3 is CASSPTSYETQYF. The CDR3, as DNA: TGTGCCAGCAGTCCGACTAGTTATGAGACCCAGTACTTC.

The chain uses TRBV6-1 and TRBJ2-5; 9 bases match TRBD2. V trimming: 4 bases; J trimming: 3 bases; junction bases outside the gene matches: 3. The CDR3 runs to 14 residues. Germline CDR1 is MNHNS and CDR2 is SASEGT. CDR3 sequence reads: CASSVSSGKETQYF. CDR3 DNA sequence: TGTGCCAGCAGTGTCTCTAGCGGGAAAGAGACCCAGTACTTC.

This clonotype was found a few times. The gene calls are TRBV6-5 and TRBJ2-3, with D possibly being TRBD2 (5 bases). The V and J ends lost 6 bases and 0 bases respectively, with 13 bases between them. CDR1 is MNHEY, CDR2 SVGAGI, per germline. This CDR3 has 15 residues. Here the CDR3 reads CASSSDWASTDTQYF. The CDR3 DNA is TGTGCCAGCAGCTCGGACTGGGCGAGCACAGATACGCAGTATTTT.

This sequence joins TRBV7-2 and TRBJ1-1; TRBD1 might be the D (5 bases). V was shortened by 0 bases and J by 3 bases, with 11 bases between the two germline ends. Germline-derived CDR1 and CDR2 are SGHTA and FQGNSA. The CDR3 is 15 residues long. The CDR3 DNA reads TGTGCCAGCAGCTTAGCAGGGGCCTCTTACACTGAAGCTTTCTTT. Its protein product is CASSLAGASYTEAFF.

J is TRBJ2-1 and V is TRBV10-3; 14 bases align to TRBD2. Unmatched junction bases numbered 2, after V lost 10 bases and J lost 0 bases. This CDR3 comprises 15 residues. Germline V gene sequence: CDR1 ENHRY, CDR2 SYGVKD. CDR3 bases: TGTGCCACCGGGACTAGCGGGAGCTCCTACAATGAGCAGTTCTTC. This sequence encodes CATGTSGSSYNEQFF.

In this sample, this clonotype turned up a few times. The rearrangement uses TRBV6-2 or TRBV6-3 and TRBJ2-1, with D unclear. The V end lost 2 bases, the J end lost 9 bases, and 11 bases lay between the germline ends. The CDR3 sequence is 13 residues long. Germline V lookup: CDR1 MNHEY, CDR2 SVGEGT. The chain's CDR3 is CASSYVAALEQFF. CDR3 sequence (DNA): TGTGCCAGCAGTTACGTCGCAGCCCTTGAGCAGTTCTTC.